Listed here is a single TCR beta chain. Its antigen remains unknown. The germline V gene has CDR1 SGHTA and CDR2 FQGTGA. The V end was cut by 4 bases, the J end by 2 bases, with 12 bases between. There are 16 residues in the CDR3. Sequencing was performed with immunoSEQ multiplex PCR; in TCRdb, only in-frame clones are kept and a portion is missing. In the table there are some 150,000 clones, roughly nine tenths of which are singletons. This entry belongs to a study of T cell responses to AZD1222 COVID-19 vaccine. General study results and limits: Following two doses of AZD1222, Spike-specific TCR breadth and depth rose. Baseline testing showed seropositivity in only five to seven AZD1222 recipients.

The source of this sequence is an adult who had recovered from COVID-19. Source: peripheral blood, taken after recovery from COVID-19. This sequence joins TRBV7-3 and TRBJ2-6; D might be TRBD1 or TRBD2, each matching 5 bases. The CDR3: CASSSPRGAGANVLTF. Here the CDR3 DNA reads TGTGCCAGCAGCTCGCCCCGGGGCGCTGGGGCCAACGTCCTGACTTTC.